The 3 T cell receptor beta chains listed next were all sequenced from one sample in a study of T-cell reconstitution after alpha-beta-depleted transplantation in children. It was with unique molecular identifiers that the TCRbeta library was prepared. One entry per CDR3 protein results from TCRdb running MiXCR on the PCR reads. The data hold 400,000 to 550,000 distinct CDR3 sequences, with over 9.5% observed a single time. Sequencing was performed on PBMCs, taken before TCRalphabeta/CD19-depleted stem cell transplant. The receptors stem from a child under 10 years old with inherited bone marrow failure, due to receive a stem cell transplant.

This clonotype was seen at least ten times. This chain joins TRBV7-9 and TRBJ1-6; D remains ambiguous. Germline V lookup: CDR1 SEHNR, CDR2 FQNEAQ (reference sequence). The CDR3 contains 15 residues. Here the CDR3 reads CASSRDPFYNSPLHF. The CDR3 DNA reads as TGTGCGTCGTCCCGAGACCCGTTTTATAATTCACCCCTCCACTTT.

The CDR3 reads CAITKQDRGNDEQYF. DNA of the CDR3: TGTGCCATCACCAAACAGGACAGGGGGAACGACGAGCAGTACTTC. This chain joins TRBV10-3 and TRBJ2-7; 10 positions agree with TRBD1. V shed 7 bases and J 5 bases; nucleotides not matched to a gene: 11. CDR3 size: 15 residues. The V gene's germline CDR1 is ENHRY and CDR2 SYGVKD.

This clonotype was seen repeatedly, ten times or more. The genes are TRBV3-1 and TRBJ2-1; D is ambiguous. The CDR3 is 12 amino acids. V was cut by 8 bases and J by 9 bases, with 14 bases left in between. Germline loops: CDR1 LGHDT, CDR2 YNNKEL (reference sequence). CDR3 in amino acids: CASGIYNGEQFF. The CDR3 bases are TGTGCCAGCGGCATATACAATGGTGAGCAGTTCTTC.